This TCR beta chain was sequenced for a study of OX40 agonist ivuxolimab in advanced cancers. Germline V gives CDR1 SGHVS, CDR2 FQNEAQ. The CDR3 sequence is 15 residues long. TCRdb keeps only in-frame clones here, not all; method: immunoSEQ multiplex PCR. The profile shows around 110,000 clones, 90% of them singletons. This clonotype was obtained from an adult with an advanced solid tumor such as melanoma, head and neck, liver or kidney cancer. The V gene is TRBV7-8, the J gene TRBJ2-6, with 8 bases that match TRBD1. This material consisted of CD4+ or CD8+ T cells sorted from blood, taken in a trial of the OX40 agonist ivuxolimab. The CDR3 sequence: CGGTGSSRGANVLTF. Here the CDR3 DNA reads TGTGGGGGGACAGGATCCTCGAGGGGGGCCAACGTCCTGACTTTC.